This T cell receptor beta chain is from a study of T and B cells in COVID-19 patients. TRB was amplified from approximately 250-500 ng of blood genomic DNA. This clonotype came up a few times. TRB rearrangements were amplified by multiplex PCR with BIOMED2 TRB-A/B primers. Via MiXCR, TCRdb re-called the multiplex PCR reads, giving one row per CDR3 protein. The sample consists of about 8,200 distinct CDR3 sequences, roughly two fifths of them appearing once. The CDR3 consists of 14 residues. Germline V gene lookup returns CDR1 LNHDA and CDR2 SQIVND (reference sequence). V lost 6 bases to trimming and J lost 4 bases, with 15 bases between them.

This TCR was recovered from a human donor who had recovered from COVID-19. V is TRBV19 and J is TRBJ1-1; the D gene is possibly TRBD1 (5 bases). Sequencing was carried out using blood. The CDR3 DNA reads TGTGCCAGTAGGTATACAGGCCCGAGCACTGAAGCTTTCTTT. Amino acids: CASRYTGPSTEAFF. The variable domain in full, completed from reference TRBV19 and TRBJ1-1, reads DGGITQSPKYLFRKEGQNVTLSCEQNLNHDAMYWYRQDPGQGLRLIYYSQIVNDFQKGDIAEGYSVSREKKESFPLTVTSAQKNPTAFYLCASRYTGPSTEAFFGQGTRLTVV.